The rows below give T cell receptor beta chains drawn from one sample of a study of CD8 T cells in Susac syndrome. From the immunoSEQ multiplex PCR reads, TCRdb called clonotypes with MiXCR, one entry per CDR3 protein. This repertoire shows about 150,000 distinct CDR3 sequences, about 94% found once; its top ten account for 0.2% to 0.25%. Sequencing was done on a sample of CD8+ T cells from PBMCs. The receptor set was obtained from a human donor with multiple sclerosis. Each CDR3 is given with its conserved first and last residue.

V,CDR3
TRBV30,CAWSVLTRDALRQYF
TRBV5-6,CASSPGQGAWGYTF
TRBV4-1,CASSQEGSEYQPQHF
TRBV6-5,CASSYSQRAQLGYTF
TRBV3-1,CASSREVDQETQYF
TRBV9,CASSGSGGRSDTQYF
TRBV13,CASSLGHPDESGVTEAFF
TRBV11-2,CASSFGGANYGYTF
TRBV12-3/TRBV12-4,CASSLAGFEAFF
TRBV7-8,CASSSTGSYEQYF
TRBV24-1,CATSDQRDTGELFF
TRBV6-5,CASSYSRSTEAFF
TRBV27,CASSSNRHNEQFF
TRBV20-1,CSARRPWTSGGAGELFF
TRBV15,CATSSSSSGTGELFF
TRBV12-3/TRBV12-4,CASSTGTNSYNEQFF
TRBV3-1,CASSQETAGDRVRF
TRBV14,CASSQEFSDRGYSPLHF
TRBV6-1,CASSEVTGSGANVLTF
TRBV7-9,CASSLPGRTGNTEAFF
TRBV7-9,CASSSGGGNSYNEQFF
TRBV14,CASSPALAEDPRETQYF
TRBV21-1,CASSKSVTSYEQYF
TRBV18,CASSNRGDAHNEQFF
TRBV15,CATSRGGSGQPQHF
TRBV7-9,CASSRDGMDTQYF
TRBV3-1,CASSQALTDWTQYF
TRBV7-9,CASSLENNEQFF
TRBV5-6,CASSGGGTLQETQYF
TRBV13,CASSTGQGVRNEQFF
TRBV20-1,CSARRLAGPTDTQYF